A single sample is the source of the 27 T cell receptor beta chains below, sequenced in a study of T cell responses to AZD1222 COVID-19 vaccine listed by TCRdb under 2021. Libraries were made using the immunoSEQ multiplex PCR assay. The immuneACCESS repertoire file appears here via TCRdb, limited to in-frame rearrangements. These files lack a portion of the clones; in checked studies, under half of the deficit traces to unresolved V genes, and the cause of the others is not known. This sample is represented by around 99,000 clones; approximately 93% of them were singletons. Together, the top ten hold roughly 8% of the sample. What the time point label conveys for this sample: about 28 days (+/-7) after the second vaccine dose. Sequenced material: peripheral blood, taken 28 days after the second AZD1222 dose. These TCRs come from an adult who received the AZD1222 COVID-19 vaccine.

The chain employs TRBV6-5 and TRBJ1-4; D remains unclear. Germline lookup yields CDR1 MNHEY and CDR2 SVGAGI. The CDR3 runs 14 residues. Between the trimmed V and J ends, which lost 7 bases and 1 base, there was a span of 10 bases. The CDR3 nucleotides read TGTGCCAGCACCGCAGTCCAAACTAATGAAAAACTGTTTTTT. Encoded protein: CASTAVQTNEKLFF.

The chain has TRBV9 and TRBJ2-2; 10 nucleotides align to TRBD1. This CDR3 has 16 amino acids. Germline CDR1 SGDLS, CDR2 YYNGEE. V was pared by 4 bases and J by 1 base, with 4 bases of the junction left unmatched. DNA of the CDR3: TGTGCCAGCAGCAAGACAGGGGGCGGGAACACCGGGGAGCTGTTTTTT. Its translation: CASSKTGGGNTGELFF.

The chain has TRBV27 and TRBJ2-7; 10 nucleotides agree with TRBD2. V dropped 2 bases and J dropped 6; count of bases not matched to a gene: 4. The CDR3 sequence is 14 residues long. Germline V gene data show CDR1 as MNHEY and CDR2 as SMNVEV (reference sequence). CDR3 region: CASSLRASGSEQYF. The CDR3 DNA reads as TGTGCCAGCAGTTTAAGGGCTAGCGGGAGCGAGCAGTACTTC.

The chain recombines TRBV4-3 with TRBJ1-3; D is perhaps TRBD1 (5 bases). Germline CDR1 is LGHNA and CDR2 is YSLEER. V lost 2 bases to trimming and J lost 3 bases, with 11 bases between them. The CDR3 covers 15 residues. CDR3 coding DNA: TGCGCCAGCAGCCAATCCTGGGGGGTTGGAAACACCATATATTTT. Protein: CASSQSWGVGNTIYF.

The chain employs TRBV10-1 and TRBJ2-7; D may be TRBD2 (6 bases). Germline V gives CDR1 WNHNN, CDR2 SYGVQD (reference sequence). The CDR3 loop spans 14 amino acids. With 6 bases removed from V and 2 bases from J, the gap between germline ends came to 14 bases. The CDR3 DNA is TGCGCCAGCAGGGCCCCGGGACTCCCCTACGAGCAGTACTTC. Translated: CASRAPGLPYEQYF.

A single count supports this clone. This rearrangement joins TRBV5-4 to TRBJ2-7; TRBD2 might be the D (6 bases). With 4 bases removed from V and 0 bases from J, the gap between germline ends came to 23 bases. CDR3 length equals 18 residues. Germline-derived CDR1 and CDR2 are SGHNT and YYREEE (reference sequence). The CDR3 bases are TGTGCCAGCAGCCCCCCGATCGGGAGAGGTCGGGACTCCTACGAGCAGTACTTC. Translation: CASSPPIGRGRDSYEQYF.

This chain joins TRBV7-9 and TRBJ2-5; D remains unclear. V was pared by 3 bases and J by 5 bases, with 13 bases between. Germline CDR1 and CDR2: SEHNR and FQNEAQ (reference sequence). CDR3 length: 14 residues. As DNA, the CDR3 is TGTGCCAGCAGCTTGGAACTCTCCGGGGAGACCCAGTACTTC. Residues: CASSLELSGETQYF.

The chain couples TRBV5-4 to TRBJ1-1, with 8 bases aligning to TRBD1. The trim removed 0 bases at V and 6 bases at J, leaving 1 base unmatched. CDR1 is SGHNT and CDR2 is YYREEE in the germline V gene (reference sequence). This CDR3 has 13 residues. This CDR3 reads CASSLAGGPEAFF. CDR3 nucleotide sequence: TGTGCCAGCAGCTTGGCAGGGGGCCCTGAAGCTTTCTTT. Full variable domain (missing parts from reference TRBV5-4 and TRBJ1-1): ETGVTQSPTHLIKTRGQQVTLRCSSQSGHNTVSWYQQALGQGPQFIFQYYREEENGRGNFPPRFSGLQFPNYSSELNVNALELDDSALYLCASSLAGGPEAFFGQGTRLTVV.

This chain links TRBV11-2 with TRBJ1-2; possibly TRBD1 for D (6 bases). Germline CDR1 reads SGHAT; CDR2 reads FQNNGV. The CDR3 runs to 16 residues. V lost 3 bases to trimming and J lost 2 bases, with 16 bases between them. The CDR3 DNA reads TGTGCCAGCAGCTTCGGGACGGGGACATTGAACTATGGCTACACCTTC. Its translation is CASSFGTGTLNYGYTF.

J is TRBJ2-7 and V is TRBV11-2; perhaps TRBD2 as D (7 bases). The CDR3 is 14 amino acids. V dropped 5 bases and J dropped 2 bases, with 13 bases sitting between them. CDR1 is SGHAT and CDR2 is FQNNGV in the germline V gene. CDR3 sequence (DNA): TGTGCCAGCAGCCCCCCGGGGGGCGCCTACGAGCAGTACTTC. Its protein product is CASSPPGGAYEQYF.

This clone came up once. In DNA, the CDR3 is TGTGCCAGTAGTCCTAACGGGGGATCTGGAGAGACCCAGTACTTC. Translated, it gives CASSPNGGSGETQYF. The rearrangement links TRBV19 to TRBJ2-5; TRBD2 might be the D (6 bases). This CDR3 region has 15 residues. The V gene lost 5 bases and the J gene lost 4 bases, with 17 bases spanning the gap. Per germline, CDR1 LNHDA and CDR2 SQIVND (reference sequence).

V is TRBV27 and J is TRBJ1-1; possibly TRBD1 for D (5 bases). The V gene lost 6 bases and the J gene lost 1 base, with 9 bases spanning the gap. The CDR3 is 13 residues long. From germline, CDR1 is MNHEY and CDR2 SMNVEV (reference sequence). DNA of the CDR3: TGTGCCAGCAGCTTTACAGGGAACACTGAAGCTTTCTTT. Translation gives CASSFTGNTEAFF.

V is TRBV11-2 and J is TRBJ2-1; 8 nucleotides match TRBD1. The length of the CDR3 is 19 residues. Losses at the gene ends were 0 bases for V and 5 bases for J; bases not matched to a gene: 15. Germline-derived CDR1 and CDR2 are SGHAT and FQNNGV. CDR3 DNA: TGTGCCAGCAGCTTAGATGCCTACGACAGGGGTTTAGATAACAATGAGCAGTTCTTC. Translated, it gives CASSLDAYDRGLDNNEQFF.

In this sample, this clone turned up once. The CDR3 is CASKIMNTEAFF. Here the CDR3 DNA reads TGTGCCAGCAAAATCATGAACACTGAAGCTTTCTTT. The chain links TRBV7-9 to TRBJ1-1; unclear D gene. Germline V gives CDR1 SEHNR, CDR2 FQNEAQ (reference sequence). V shed 7 bases and J shed 0 bases, with 6 bases lying between them. The CDR3 sequence is 12 residues long.

The CDR3 nucleotides read TGTGCCACCAGCAGAGATACCAGCGAATCCAAAAACATTCAGTACTTC. Encoded protein: CATSRDTSESKNIQYF. V gene TRBV15 combines with J gene TRBJ2-4; D is uncertain. V lost 0 bases, J lost 2 bases, and 11 bases lay in between. Germline CDR1 reads LNHNV; CDR2 reads YYDKDF (reference sequence). The CDR3 has 16 residues.

The V gene is TRBV2, the J gene TRBJ2-7; D uncertain. In germline, CDR1 is SNHLY, CDR2 FYNNEI. CDR3 length: 11 amino acids. Trimming stripped 3 bases from V and 7 bases from J, with 7 bases between. The CDR3 here is CASSDRAEQYF. Here the CDR3 DNA reads TGTGCCAGCAGTGATAGGGCAGAGCAGTACTTC.

This chain connects TRBV7-2 to TRBJ2-7, with TRBD2 matching 8 bases. The CDR3 sequence is 14 residues long. In germline, CDR1 is SGHTA, CDR2 FQGNSA. V gave up 5 bases and J gave up 7 bases; unmatched junction bases: 10. CDR3 in amino acids: CASSPGLGSIEQYF. The CDR3, as DNA: TGTGCCAGCAGCCCGGGACTAGGGTCTATTGAGCAGTACTTC.

The chain recombines TRBV7-2 with TRBJ1-3, with D uncertain. The V gene lost 3 bases and the J gene lost 0 bases, with 15 bases spanning the gap. CDR3 size: 17 residues. Germline V gene data show CDR1 as SGHTA and CDR2 as FQGNSA. The CDR3 DNA sequence: TGTGCCAGCAGCTTCGCCGCGACGCTTAGCTCTGGAAACACCATATATTTT. As protein: CASSFAATLSSGNTIYF.

The chain's CDR3 is CSVPSTDTQYF. The CDR3 DNA sequence: TGCAGCGTCCCCAGCACAGATACGCAGTATTTT. This sequence joins TRBV29-1 and TRBJ2-3; no firm D call. Trimming left V 6 bases short and J 0 bases short, with 4 bases between. Germline V gene sequence: CDR1 SQVTM, CDR2 ANQGSEA. The CDR3 runs 11 residues.

The rearrangement joins TRBV2 to TRBJ2-3, with D perhaps TRBD2 (7 bases). The CDR3 runs 16 residues. Looked up from germline, CDR1 is SNHLY and CDR2 is FYNNEI. Trimming cost V 4 bases and J 1 base, with 15 bases left between them. CDR3 in DNA: TGTGCCAGCAGTGTTATGGGGGCGGGGGGCACAGATACGCAGTATTTT. Encoded protein: CASSVMGAGGTDTQYF.

V usage is TRBV5-1 and J usage is TRBJ2-5, with TRBD1 matching over 7 bases. Germline values: CDR1 SGHRS, CDR2 YFSETQ. The J segment lost 4 bases and the V segment lost 4 bases, leaving 10 bases of the junction unmatched. The CDR3 contains 15 residues. Here the CDR3 reads CASSQQGNQGETQYF. The CDR3 DNA is TGCGCCAGCAGCCAACAGGGGAACCAAGGAGAGACCCAGTACTTC.

This chain joins TRBV9 and TRBJ1-4, with 9 nucleotides matching TRBD1. The CDR3 totals 16 residues. The V gene end was trimmed by 3 bases and the J gene end by 4 bases; junction bases not matched to a gene: 7. Germline-derived CDR1 and CDR2 are SGDLS and YYNGEE. The CDR3 protein is CASSATGGTSNEKLFF. The CDR3 bases are TGTGCCAGCAGCGCGACAGGGGGTACAAGTAATGAAAAACTGTTTTTT.

V is TRBV2 and J is TRBJ2-7; 9 bases map to TRBD2. V trimming: 7 bases; J trimming: 6 bases; junction bases outside the gene matches: 7. In germline, CDR1 is SNHLY, CDR2 FYNNEI. There are 13 residues in the CDR3. The CDR3 here is CASMFSSGTEQYF. CDR3 in DNA: TGTGCCAGCATGTTTTCTAGCGGGACCGAGCAGTACTTC.

The V gene is TRBV19, the J gene TRBJ1-1, with a possible D match to TRBD1 (5 bases). The V and J ends lost 5 bases and 4 bases respectively, with 17 bases between them. Germline lookup yields CDR1 LNHDA and CDR2 SQIVND (reference sequence). This CDR3 contains 15 residues. The CDR3 sequence is CASSSPGGRSTEAFF. Written as DNA, the CDR3 is TGTGCCAGTAGTTCCCCCGGGGGGAGGTCCACTGAAGCTTTCTTT.

This rearrangement joins TRBV10-3 to TRBJ1-2, with no clear D. CDR1 is ENHRY and CDR2 is SYGVKD in the germline V gene. The CDR3 loop spans 12 amino acids. V was shortened by 0 bases and J by 3 bases, with 2 bases between the two germline ends. CDR3 loop: CAISESDYGYTF. The CDR3 coding sequence is TGTGCCATCAGTGAGTCGGACTATGGCTACACCTTC.

The chain combines TRBV25-1 with TRBJ1-6, with D uncertain. Trimming left V 2 bases short and J 0 bases short, with 8 bases between. Per germline, CDR1 MGHDK and CDR2 SYGVNS. The CDR3 has 16 amino acids. Here the CDR3 DNA reads TGTGCCAGCAGTGAAGGCCGAAGCTCCTATAATTCACCCCTCCACTTT. Encoded protein: CASSEGRSSYNSPLHF.

The J gene is TRBJ2-7, the V gene TRBV10-2; the match to TRBD1 covers 9 bases. Germline V lookup: CDR1 WSHSY, CDR2 SAAADI. The CDR3 is 14 amino acids. The trim removed 7 bases at V and 1 base at J, leaving 5 bases unmatched. CDR3 sequence reads: CASTGQGLSYEQYF. The DNA of the CDR3 is TGCGCCAGCACGGGACAGGGCCTATCCTACGAGCAGTACTTC.